The 15 T cell receptor beta chains given below trace back to one sample, sequenced in a study of metastatic and nonmetastatic thyroid tumors. There were no patients who had received any treatment before thyroid surgery. TCRdb reanalyzed the PCR reads with MiXCR. The top ten hold around 19% of the sample, which has 30,000 to 40,000 clones, about 15% seen once. What was sequenced was blood. The receptor set was obtained from a male donor with papillary thyroid cancer or a benign thyroid nodule (not recorded which). Some clones in this sample may be carry-over from other donors' samples.

This clone came up many times. This sequence joins TRBV11-1 and TRBJ1-2; TRBD1 matches 9 bases. Trimming removed 3 bases from V and 4 bases from J; junction bases left unmatched: 9. The CDR3 totals 16 residues. Germline V lookup: CDR1 SGHAT, CDR2 FQDESV (reference sequence). The CDR3 sequence is CASSLPQGALGYGYTF. The CDR3 DNA reads as TGTGCCAGCAGCTTGCCACAGGGGGCTCTTGGCTATGGCTACACCTTC.

The sample holds many counts of this clone. The gene calls are TRBV6-2 or TRBV6-3 and TRBJ1-4; D remains ambiguous. Germline CDR1 and CDR2: MNHEY and SVGEGT. There are 10 residues in the CDR3. Trimming removed 9 bases from V and 5 bases from J, with 4 bases in between. CDR3 amino acids: CARTNEKLFF. The CDR3 coding sequence is TGTGCCAGGACAAATGAAAAACTGTTTTTT.

This clone showed up many times. This chain links TRBV27 with TRBJ1-2; D call uncertain. V was cut by 6 bases and J by 3 bases, with 11 bases left in between. The V gene's germline CDR1 is MNHEY and CDR2 SMNVEV (reference sequence). CDR3 length: 13 residues. CDR3 protein: CASSSPGDYGYTF. The DNA of the CDR3 is TGTGCCAGCAGCTCGCCTGGGGACTATGGCTACACCTTC.

This clone was observed many times. The chain employs TRBV19 and TRBJ1-2; tentatively, D is TRBD1 (5 bases). Deletions cut 4 bases from V and 1 base from J, with 10 bases between. The V gene's germline CDR1 is LNHDA and CDR2 SQIVND (reference sequence). CDR3 length: 14 amino acids. This chain's CDR3 is CASSKGAFNYGYTF. CDR3 in DNA: TGTGCCAGTAGTAAAGGGGCCTTTAACTATGGCTACACCTTC.

The sample holds many counts of this clone. The rearrangement links TRBV14 to TRBJ2-7; possibly TRBD1 for D (6 bases). The V gene's germline CDR1 is SGHDN and CDR2 FVKESK. The V and J ends lost 6 bases and 2 bases respectively, with 11 bases between them. There are 13 residues in the CDR3. The DNA of the CDR3 is TGTGCCAGCAGTACCACAGGGACCTACGAGCAGTACTTC. Protein sequence: CASSTTGTYEQYF.

This clone was recorded many times. The CDR3 DNA reads as TGTGCCAGCAGCGCGACAGGCAACAATCAGCCCCAGCATTTT. This encodes CASSATGNNQPQHF. The chain joins TRBV9 to TRBJ1-5, with a tentative D call TRBD1 (6 bases). This CDR3 spans 14 amino acids. The V gene's germline CDR1 is SGDLS and CDR2 YYNGEE. V lost 3 bases to trimming and J lost 3 bases, with 10 bases between them.

This clone was detected ten times or more. The chain has TRBV12-5 and TRBJ2-2; D is unclear. The CDR3 is made up of 12 amino acids. With 3 bases removed from V and 3 bases from J, the gap between germline ends came to 2 bases. Germline CDR1 LGHNT, CDR2 FRNRAP. The CDR3 sequence is CASGFHTGELFF. CDR3 nucleotides: TGTGCTAGTGGTTTCCACACCGGGGAGCTGTTTTTT.

This clone was seen a few times. The rearrangement joins TRBV19 to TRBJ1-3; D unclear. CDR3 length: 15 residues. Between the trimmed V and J ends, which lost 10 bases and 7 bases, there was a span of 23 bases. Germline CDR1 is LNHDA and CDR2 is SQIVND (reference sequence). As DNA, the CDR3 is TGTGCCATCGGGCCCGTGACACCTCCCGGTAACACCATATATTTT. It encodes CAIGPVTPPGNTIYF.

This clone showed up many times. The chain is built from TRBV5-1 and TRBJ2-7; D remains ambiguous. The length of the CDR3 is 15 residues. Per germline, CDR1 SGHRS and CDR2 YFSETQ. Trimming shortened V by 2 bases and J by 0 bases, and 12 bases separated the two germline ends. The CDR3 nucleotides read TGCGCCAGCAGCTTCTCAGCCGGTTACTCCTACGAGCAGTACTTC. Translating gives CASSFSAGYSYEQYF.

This clone has a handful of counts. This sample includes further DNA sequences coding for the same CDR3. V and J are TRBV27 and TRBJ2-2, with TRBD2 matching 10 bases. Germline V lookup: CDR1 MNHEY, CDR2 SMNVEV (reference sequence). With V trimmed by 3 bases and J by 8 bases, 12 bases remained unmatched. The CDR3 loop spans 17 amino acids. The CDR3 DNA follows: TGTGCCAGCAGTTTTTTGAGGACTAGCGGTGGTACAGGGGAGCTGTTTTTT. It codes for CASSFLRTSGGTGELFF.

This clone was counted ten times or more. The chain has TRBV24-1 and TRBJ2-1, with TRBD2 as a possible D gene (6 bases). CDR3 length: 15 residues. The V gene lost 4 bases and the J gene lost 8 bases, with 17 bases spanning the gap. The germline V gene has CDR1 KGHDR and CDR2 SFDVKD. The CDR3 loop reads CATSDGGRPWDEQFF. The CDR3 DNA reads as TGTGCCACCAGTGACGGTGGGAGGCCCTGGGATGAGCAGTTCTTC.

This clone has a handful of counts. The rearrangement links TRBV6-1 to TRBJ2-1; D not resolved. Trimming took 5 bases from V and 12 from J, leaving 14 bases between them. The germline gives CDR1 MNHNS, CDR2 SASEGT. This CDR3 contains 12 residues. The CDR3 coding sequence is TGTGCCAGCAGTTCCACATCTTTAGGGCAGTTCTTC. This encodes CASSSTSLGQFF.

On this clone itself: One junction end disagrees with the germline gene, perhaps due to a read error. This sample includes further DNA sequences coding for the same CDR3. The CDR3 spells CSAPGSRDYTQYF. The CDR3 DNA is TGCAGTGCCCCAGGGTCGCGGGACTATACGCAATATTTT. The rearrangement uses TRBV20-1 and TRBJ2-3; 7 bases agree with TRBD2. CDR3 size: 13 residues. Germline-derived CDR1 and CDR2 are DFQATT and SNEGSKA (reference sequence).

This clone was detected many times. This rearrangement joins TRBV27 to TRBJ2-1; TRBD2 matches at 8 bases. The CDR3 is made up of 14 amino acids. The germline CDR1 and CDR2 sequences are MNHEY and SMNVEV (reference sequence). V was pared by 2 bases and J by 6 bases, with 3 bases of the junction left unmatched. The CDR3 region is CASSLGTRPNEQFF. CDR3 coding DNA: TGTGCCAGCAGTTTAGGGACTAGGCCCAATGAGCAGTTCTTC.

This clone was recorded many times. J is TRBJ2-7 and V is TRBV11-2; TRBD2 aligns across 16 bases. J lost 2 bases, V lost 4 bases, and 11 bases had no gene match. This CDR3 is built from 19 residues. CDR1 is SGHAT and CDR2 is FQNNGV in the germline V gene. The CDR3 coding sequence is TGTGCCAGCAGCTCCTCCGGGACTAGCGGGAGGGGCCGAACCTACGAGCAGTACTTC. Translating gives CASSSSGTSGRGRTYEQYF.